Listed here are 31 T cell receptor beta chains from one sample, sequenced in a study of cytomegalovirus exposure and HLA in healthy donors. The PCR employed 60 Vbeta primers together with 13 Jbeta primers. TCRdb's copy holds only in-frame clones and misses some; the assay was immunoSEQ multiplex PCR. The sample includes about 140,000 clones, around 77% of them seen just once. The sequenced material came from PBMCs. Receptors were obtained from a man in his late teens or twenties in good health and CMV-seronegative.

The chain couples TRBV9 to TRBJ1-2; a possible D gene is TRBD1 (5 bases). Germline assignment: CDR1 SGDLS and CDR2 YYNGEE. The CDR3 runs to 16 residues. Deletions cut 0 bases from V and 6 bases from J, with 18 bases between. In DNA form, the CDR3 reads TGTGCCAGCAGCGTAGACGCAGATCCAGGGCCAGATGGCTACACCTTC. This translates into CASSVDADPGPDGYTF.

The J gene is TRBJ2-2, the V gene TRBV19; 9 positions match TRBD1. V lost 3 bases, J lost 1 base, and 9 bases stayed unmatched. Per germline, CDR1 LNHDA and CDR2 SQIVND (reference sequence). This CDR3 contains 18 residues. CDR3 sequence reads: CASSIRTDRGRNTGELFF. CDR3 bases: TGTGCCAGTAGTATTCGCACCGACAGGGGGAGGAACACCGGGGAGCTGTTTTTT.

As regards this clone: The junction differs from germline at one of its ends, possibly a read error. The rearrangement joins TRBV28 to TRBJ1-1; tentative D call: TRBD1 (6 bases). The germline gives CDR1 MDHEN, CDR2 SYDVKM. The CDR3 is made up of 14 amino acids. This CDR3 is CASILQGTHTEAFF. CDR3 DNA: TGTGCCAGCATTTTACAGGGCACTCACACTGAAGCTTTCTTT.

This clone was found a few times. J is TRBJ1-2 and V is TRBV5-6; 7 nucleotides match TRBD1. The CDR3 is made up of 14 amino acids. V lost 4 bases and J lost 4; bases outside the gene matches: 7. Germline CDR1 and CDR2: SGHDT and YYEEEE. The CDR3, as DNA: TGTGCCAGCAGCCAATCCAGGGGGATCTATGGCTACACCTTC. It specifies CASSQSRGIYGYTF.

With respect to this clone: Mismatch with germline at one junction end may stem from a read error. The rearrangement uses TRBV11-1 and TRBJ2-7; D not certain. The germline V gene has CDR1 SGHAT and CDR2 FQDESV (reference sequence). The CDR3 covers 13 residues. CDR3 loop: CASSLGVTYEQYF. The CDR3, as DNA: TGTGCCAGCAGTTTAGGAGTTACCTACGAGCAGTACTTC.

The chain recombines TRBV9 with TRBJ1-4; 7 bases align to TRBD1. The CDR3 is made up of 15 amino acids. V dropped 3 bases and J dropped 4; count of bases not matched to a gene: 6. CDR1 and CDR2 (germline): SGDLS, YYNGEE. The CDR3 bases are TGTGCCAGCAGCGCTACCGGGACAGTTAATGAAAAACTGTTTTTT. It is translated as CASSATGTVNEKLFF.

This chain joins TRBV9 and TRBJ2-7; TRBD1 aligns across 8 bases. V trimming: 2 bases; J trimming: 6 bases; junction bases outside the gene matches: 7. Germline V gene sequence: CDR1 SGDLS, CDR2 YYNGEE. CDR3 size: 14 residues. This CDR3 is CASSVSQGATEQYF. In DNA form, the CDR3 reads TGTGCCAGCAGCGTCTCCCAGGGGGCGACCGAGCAGTACTTC.

V usage is TRBV7-6 and J usage is TRBJ1-2; 9 nucleotides agree with TRBD1. With V trimmed by 4 bases and J by 5 bases, 20 bases remained unmatched. This CDR3 is 19 amino acids long. CDR1 and CDR2 (germline): SGHVS, FNYEAQ. The CDR3 spells CASSSLSGSGTGKVYGYTF. The CDR3 region has the DNA TGTGCCAGCAGCTCCTTGAGTGGGTCGGGGACAGGGAAGGTATATGGCTACACCTTC.

The rearrangement joins TRBV4-3 to TRBJ2-7, with D tentatively TRBD1 (5 bases). The CDR3 spans 15 residues. The germline V gene has CDR1 LGHNA and CDR2 YSLEER. Trimming cost V 0 bases and J 1 base, with 10 bases left between them. CDR3 nucleotide sequence: TGCGCCAGCAGCCAAGACAGGGCTCCGTCCTACGAGCAGTACTTC. It specifies CASSQDRAPSYEQYF.

The chain joins TRBV7-2 to TRBJ2-7, with a possible D match to TRBD1 (5 bases). The CDR3 contains 16 residues. Germline loops: CDR1 SGHTA, CDR2 FQGNSA. With 1 base removed from V and 2 bases from J, the gap between germline ends came to 15 bases. The CDR3 loop reads CASSLGPRASPYEQYF. CDR3 coding DNA: TGTGCCAGCAGCTTAGGTCCCAGGGCCTCTCCCTACGAGCAGTACTTC.

The chain links TRBV7-2 to TRBJ1-1, with TRBD1 identical over 10 bases. CDR3 length: 14 amino acids. Unmatched junction bases numbered 8, after V lost 2 bases and J lost 11 bases. Per the germline V gene, CDR1 is SGHTA and CDR2 is FQGNSA. The CDR3 nucleotides read TGTGCCAGCAGCTTAACCTGGACAGGGGGAAAGGCTTTCTTT. It encodes CASSLTWTGGKAFF. Full variable domain (outside the CDR3, taken from reference TRBV7-2 and TRBJ1-1): GAGVSQSPSNKVTEKGKDVELRCDPISGHTALYWYRQSLGQGLEFLIYFQGNSAPDKSGLPSDRFSAERTGGSVSTLTIQRTQQEDSAVYLCASSLTWTGGKAFFGQGTRLTVV.

This clone was counted only a few times. The chain recombines TRBV2 with TRBJ2-4; 7 nucleotides match TRBD1. Germline V CDR1 and CDR2: SNHLY, FYNNEI. The J segment lost 8 bases and the V segment lost 6 bases, leaving 16 bases of the junction unmatched. CDR3 length: 16 amino acids. CDR3 in amino acids: CASSRITGVREDIQYF. The CDR3 nucleotides read TGTGCCAGCAGCCGTATTACAGGGGTAAGGGAAGACATTCAGTACTTC.

The V gene is TRBV5-1, the J gene TRBJ1-1; D call uncertain. Trimming pared 3 bases from V and 0 bases from J, leaving 9 bases between. The CDR3 has 14 residues. From germline, CDR1 is SGHRS and CDR2 YFSETQ. CDR3 residues: CASSSSRLNTEAFF. CDR3 nucleotides: TGCGCCAGCAGCTCCTCTCGGTTGAACACTGAAGCTTTCTTT.

CDR3 in amino acids: CSVEVGVHYEQYF. The CDR3 nucleotides are TGCAGCGTTGAAGTAGGAGTCCACTACGAGCAGTACTTC. This chain uses TRBV29-1 with TRBJ2-5; D is ambiguous. The assigned J gene may be wrong: the sequence end matches TRBJ2-7 better. This CDR3 region has 13 residues. Germline-derived CDR1 and CDR2 are SQVTM and ANQGSEA.

DNA for the CDR3: TGTGCCAGCAGTGGATTAACACGAGGGACTAGTCGGGCAGATACGCAGTATTTT. This encodes CASSGLTRGTSRADTQYF. The chain carries TRBV6-1 and TRBJ2-3; 8 bases match TRBD2. After removal of 4 bases from V and 4 bases from J, the junction contained 16 bases not matched to a gene. The germline V gene encodes CDR1 MNHNS and CDR2 SASEGT. The CDR3 runs to 18 residues.

The CDR3 region has the DNA TGCGCCAGCTCTTTCGGCGTCGCGACATACGGCTATGGCTACACCTTC. Translation: CASSFGVATYGYGYTF. The chain carries TRBV4-1 and TRBJ1-2; D unclear. This CDR3 region has 16 residues. Germline assignment: CDR1 MGHRA and CDR2 YSYEKL. With 8 bases removed from V and 4 bases from J, the gap between germline ends came to 23 bases.

The chain carries TRBV5-8 and TRBJ2-7, with a weak D call TRBD1 (6 bases). The CDR3 contains 12 residues. The V and J ends lost 3 bases and 12 bases respectively, with 16 bases between them. Germline-derived CDR1 and CDR2 are SGHTS and YDEGEE. CDR3 bases: TGTGCCAGCAGCTGGGACAAGGCTTTAAGGTACTTC. This gives the protein CASSWDKALRYF.

The V gene is TRBV27, the J gene TRBJ2-2, with D perhaps TRBD2 (5 bases). CDR3 length: 13 residues. Trimming pared 6 bases from V and 7 bases from J, leaving 12 bases between. Germline V gives CDR1 MNHEY, CDR2 SMNVEV (reference sequence). DNA for the CDR3: TGTGCCAGCAGCGGAGGTGGTGTCGGGGAGCTGTTTTTT. The encoded protein is CASSGGGVGELFF.

J is TRBJ1-2 and V is TRBV12-5, with unresolved D. V gave up 6 bases and J gave up 7 bases, with 21 bases separating them. Germline CDR1 LGHNT, CDR2 FRNRAP. CDR3 length: 15 amino acids. The DNA of the CDR3 is TGTGCTAGTGGGCCTAATCTCCCCCCGAGAGGTGGCTACACCTTC. Protein product: CASGPNLPPRGGYTF.

V is TRBV7-9 and J is TRBJ2-3, with D possibly being TRBD2 (5 bases). Between the trimmed V and J ends, which lost 5 bases and 3 bases, there was a span of 12 bases. The CDR3 loop spans 14 amino acids. From germline, CDR1 is SEHNR and CDR2 FQNEAQ (reference sequence). Here the CDR3 DNA reads TGTGCCAGCAGCCCACGGTTAGCGACAGATACGCAGTATTTT. Protein product: CASSPRLATDTQYF.

The chain recombines TRBV4-3 with TRBJ2-5; 9 bases agree with TRBD2. Germline CDR1 is LGHNA and CDR2 is YSLEER. The length of the CDR3 is 16 residues. V was clipped by 0 bases and J by 5 bases; unmatched bases: 7. CDR3 sequence: CASSQEWSSGDETQYF. The DNA for the CDR3 is TGCGCCAGCAGCCAAGAGTGGTCTAGCGGGGACGAGACCCAGTACTTC.

The CDR3 DNA reads as TGCGCCAGCAGCGGGGGACAGGAGAACACCGGGGAGCTGTTTTTT. It yields the protein CASSGGQENTGELFF. The rearrangement joins TRBV5-1 to TRBJ2-2, with TRBD1 matching over 8 bases. The CDR3 sequence is 15 residues long. The germline V gene has CDR1 SGHRS and CDR2 YFSETQ. With 4 bases clipped from V and 1 base from J, the junction kept 3 bases outside the gene matches.

The chain carries TRBV10-3 and TRBJ2-2, with 12 nucleotides matching TRBD2. Germline V gene sequence: CDR1 ENHRY, CDR2 SYGVKD. The CDR3 sequence is 17 residues long. Germline trimming cut 8 bases from V and 7 bases from J; bases unmatched to any gene: 14. The CDR3 DNA sequence: TGTGCCATCGGAGGTGGAACTAGCGGGGGGATCAACGGGGAGCTGTTTTTT. Translation gives CAIGGGTSGGINGELFF.

This clone has a single count. This rearrangement joins TRBV27 to TRBJ1-2, with TRBD1 as a possible D gene (5 bases). The CDR3 has 14 amino acids. V dropped 5 bases and J dropped 6 bases, with 16 bases sitting between them. Germline assignment: CDR1 MNHEY and CDR2 SMNVEV (reference sequence). The CDR3 spells CASSRTGRGDGYTF. CDR3 coding DNA: TGTGCCAGCAGTCGCACCGGAAGGGGCGATGGCTACACCTTC.

This clone was seen a few times. This rearrangement joins TRBV5-8 to TRBJ1-1, with 10 nucleotides matching TRBD1. CDR1 and CDR2 (germline): SGHTS, YDEGEE. After removal of 4 bases from V and 1 base from J, the junction contained 4 bases not matched to a gene. This CDR3 has 15 amino acids. CDR3 bases: TGTGCCAGCAGCCCAGGACAGGGGGGGAACACTGAAGCTTTCTTT. As protein: CASSPGQGGNTEAFF. Combining the CDR3 with reference TRBV5-8 and TRBJ1-1 gives the whole variable domain EAGVTQSPTHLIKTRGQQATLRCSPISGHTSVYWYQQALGLGLQFLLWYDEGEERNRGNFPPRFSGRQFPNYSSELNVNALELEDSALYLCASSPGQGGNTEAFFGQGTRLTVV.

The chain couples TRBV7-8 to TRBJ1-1; 7 nucleotides align to TRBD1. Trimming took 1 base from V and 5 from J; bases not matched to a gene: 4. The CDR3 covers 14 residues. Germline CDR1 is SGHVS and CDR2 is FQNEAQ. CDR3 loop: CASSLVRGRTEAFF. Here the CDR3 DNA reads TGTGCCAGCAGCTTAGTGAGGGGGCGGACTGAAGCTTTCTTT.

The V gene is TRBV6-1, the J gene TRBJ1-1; D ambiguous. CDR1 MNHNS and CDR2 SASEGT come from the germline V gene. V was shortened by 5 bases and J by 0 bases, with 7 bases between the two germline ends. The CDR3 length is 13 residues. The CDR3 DNA reads TGTGCCAGCAGTTCTCGAGTGAACACTGAAGCTTTCTTT. Translated, it gives CASSSRVNTEAFF.

There are a few counts of this clone. The CDR3 bases are TGTGCCAGCAGGGGAGATCTGGGTGATCAAGAGACCCAGTACTTC. This codes for CASRGDLGDQETQYF. The chain couples TRBV6-6 to TRBJ2-5; possible D gene TRBD2, 5 bases. Germline V gene lookup returns CDR1 MNHNY and CDR2 SVGAGI (reference sequence). Between the trimmed V and J ends, which lost 6 bases and 2 bases, there was a span of 16 bases. This CDR3 region has 15 residues.

This chain's CDR3 is CASSYDSHSYEQYF. The CDR3 DNA reads TGTGCCAGCAGCTATGACTCTCACTCCTACGAGCAGTACTTC. V is TRBV7-2 and J is TRBJ2-7; no firm D call. The V end lost 4 bases, the J end lost 0 bases, and 10 bases lay between the germline ends. The CDR3 is 14 residues long. Germline CDR1 SGHTA, CDR2 FQGNSA.

This sequence joins TRBV2 and TRBJ2-2, with 10 bases matching TRBD2. V lost 7 bases to trimming and J lost 5 bases; unmatched junction nucleotides: 13. The CDR3 loop spans 17 amino acids. Per the germline V gene, CDR1 is SNHLY and CDR2 is FYNNEI. This chain's CDR3 is CASTLPQRGGETGELFF. The CDR3 DNA sequence: TGTGCCAGCACCTTACCTCAGCGGGGGGGAGAAACCGGGGAGCTGTTTTTT.

J is TRBJ2-5 and V is TRBV2; 8 bases map to TRBD1. The CDR3 runs 15 residues. After removal of 1 base from V and 4 bases from J, the junction contained 5 bases not matched to a gene. From germline, CDR1 is SNHLY and CDR2 FYNNEI. CDR3 nucleotides: TGTGCCAGCAGTGAAGTGAGACAGGGGTTAGAGACCCAGTACTTC. Translated, it gives CASSEVRQGLETQYF. Full variable domain (outside the CDR3, taken from reference TRBV2 and TRBJ2-5): EPEVTQTPSHQVTQMGQEVILRCVPISNHLYFYWYRQILGQKVEFLVSFYNNEISEKSEIFDDQFSVERPDGSNFTLKIRSTKLEDSAMYFCASSEVRQGLETQYFGPGTRLLVL.